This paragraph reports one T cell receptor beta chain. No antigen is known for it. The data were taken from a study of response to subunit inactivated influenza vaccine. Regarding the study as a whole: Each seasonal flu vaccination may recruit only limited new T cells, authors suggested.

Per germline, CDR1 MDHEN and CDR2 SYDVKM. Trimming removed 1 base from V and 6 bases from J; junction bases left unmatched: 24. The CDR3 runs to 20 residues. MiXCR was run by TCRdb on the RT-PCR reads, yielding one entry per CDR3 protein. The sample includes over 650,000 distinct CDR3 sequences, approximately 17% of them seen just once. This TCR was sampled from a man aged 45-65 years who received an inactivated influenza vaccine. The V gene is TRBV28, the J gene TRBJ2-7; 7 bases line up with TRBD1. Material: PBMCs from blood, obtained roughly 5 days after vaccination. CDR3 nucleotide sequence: TGTGCCAGCAGTTTATTTCCACCGGATATACCGGACAGGCCCCTTTCCGAGCAGTACTTC. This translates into CASSLFPPDIPDRPLSEQYF.